The following is a T cell receptor beta chain sequence with its context. This clonotype came up many times. Its antigen is unknown. One base away there is no much larger clone; base qualities are not given. Receptors were amplified or captured by multiplex PCR. The listed sequencing device is Illumina HiSeq 4000. To build TCR beta libraries, CDR3 regions were amplified by Arm-PCR using iRepertoire HTBI primers. Before sequencing, the PCR products went through gel purification. The authors' pipeline ran thus. Across samples, 60 to 70 TRBV and roughly 13 TRBJ segments were identified and used for gene usage analysis of CDR3 amino acid clonotypes. Filtered high-quality paired reads were merged into contigs using COPE and FqMerger. BLAST was used to align contigs to IMGT TRBV, TRBD and TRBJ reference genes, and CDR3 was defined according to IMGT. Any clonotype with a frequency above 0.1% was counted as a highly expanded clone. Repertoire diversity was measured by Shannon entropy, and V-J evenness by the Gini coefficient. Public clonotypes were defined as clonotypes shared by more than one individual. TCRdb reprocessed the public reads (quality trimming at Q25 with fastp, clone calling with MiXCR) and kept in-frame beta chains. For every CDR3 protein sequence, its rows merge into one entry that carries the most common genes and DNA. The V and J calls reflect TCRdb's pipeline rather than the authors' work. Present in this sample are 200,000 to 250,000 distinct CDR3 sequences, roughly a fifth of which were seen just once. Of the sample, about 12% is held by the ten largest clones.

The entry originates in a study of regulatory T cells in long-lasting Graves disease (dated by TCRdb to about 2021). Study-level background: In the newly diagnosed Graves' disease group, patients had been taking antithyroid drugs for less than 3 months. Peripheral blood TCR sequencing and RNA sequencing compared persistent Graves' disease patients with newly diagnosed Graves' disease patients. The study took place in China and was registered as a clinical trial. A total of around 35 samples underwent TCR sequencing, from roughly 13 patients with persistent Graves' disease and around 20 patients with newly diagnosed Graves' disease. General conclusions and limits of the study: The authors noted that the small sample size was a limitation that may lower accuracy. Peripheral blood alone was examined, since thyroid tissue, which constituted the primary lesion, could not be accessed. Sequencing and analysis were restricted to the TCR beta chain. A larger number of public clonotypes was shared among persistent patients (fewer than 3,000) than among newly diagnosed patients (over 850). Lower TCR Shannon entropy and fewer highly expanded clones were observed in persistent Graves' disease patients than in newly diagnosed patients, which suggested clonal expansion. Preferential use of TRBV28, TRBJ1-2 and TRBJ2-5 was observed in persistent disease, whereas TRBV20-1 and TRBJ2-1 were favored in newly diagnosed disease.

The sample's time point label is to be understood as: newly diagnosed GD, antithyroid drugs for less than 3 months. For both TCR sequencing and RNA sequencing, RNA was extracted from PBMCs in TRIzol. Graves' disease was diagnosed according to American Thyroid Association guidelines. Patients for the study were recruited at an endocrinology department in Xi'an, China. From each patient, approximately 9 milliliters of peripheral blood was collected into an EDTA anticoagulant tube. PBMCs were isolated by Ficoll Paque Plus density gradient separation without further T cell sorting. An Agilent 2100 Bioanalyzer and agarose gel were used to assess RNA quality, and a NanoDrop 2000 was used to measure RNA concentration. The junction carries 12 bases between V and J, which are trimmed by 0 bases and 7 bases respectively. The CDR1 and CDR2 encoded by the germline V gene (reference sequence) are DFQATT and SNEGSKA. Including cysteine and phenylalanine, the CDR3 has 13 amino acids. Of all the DNA, just the CDR3 is kept, 39 bases in frame from base 1.

Separately, the same data were catalogued under a study of T cells in Graves' hyperthyroidism and ophthalmopathy. The second study, in turn, reports: Graves' hyperthyroidism was defined as stable when no progression to ophthalmopathy occurred over 18 months of follow-up. Hyperthyroidism patients were newly diagnosed, with disease duration under 2 months, and aged 18 to 65 years. Exclusion was applied to patients with uncontrolled infections, other autoimmune diseases, pregnancy or lactation. Clinical symptoms, serum thyroxine and TRAb, thyroid ultrasound, and orbital computed tomography formed the basis for the diagnoses. The first round of RT-PCR for the TCR CDR3 was performed with the HTBI primer set and the Qiagen OneStep RT-PCR kit. Blood samples also contained most of the expanded thyroid clonotypes (frequency above 0.001), which suggests that blood repertoires may reflect thyroid immune responses. Ophthalmopathy was separated from stable hyperthyroidism by a 13 V-J signature model, with 85% to 90% sensitivity and roughly 84% specificity obtained in cross-validation and 80%/75% obtained in testing. During validation, the model predicted progression to ophthalmopathy a median of roughly 7.1 months ahead of onset, with more than 55% sensitivity and roughly 72% specificity. To identify TCR V-J signatures that set the groups apart, the researchers used a discovery cohort of 100 patients, made up of under 45 with Graves' ophthalmopathy and 55 to 65 with stable Graves' hyperthyroidism. Prospective prediction of ophthalmopathy was tested in an independent validation cohort of fewer than 20 hyperthyroidism patients and 17 patients who later progressed to ophthalmopathy. The 90 or so discovery patients were randomly split 7:3 into training and test sets. The study also compared thyroid tissue and blood T-cell repertoires from five or six Graves' hyperthyroidism patients. After blood sampling, hyperthyroidism patients were treated with methimazole at a starting dose of 30 mg daily, and ophthalmopathy patients were treated with high-dose intravenous methylprednisolone. Libraries were constructed in a second round of multiplex PCR, after which size selection and purification were carried out. The libraries were sequenced on an Illumina HiSeq2000 using paired-end 100 bp reads. SOAPnuke was used to process the raw data, throwing out any read that contained adapters or uncalled bases, had a mean Phred below 15, or lacked an exact constant-primer or identifier match. COPE v1.2.5 was used to merge high-quality paired reads, and clonotypes were defined as unique nucleotide sequences. Clonotypes were aligned to IMGT TRBV, TRBD and TRBJ reference segments using MiTCR v1.1. Only V-J combinations with frequency above 0.0001, covering about 99% of repertoires, were analysed. The TCS score was defined as the ratio of F50 (clonal expansion) to E x V (chaos), calculated using BLOSUM62-based TCRdist between CDR3 peptides within each V-J. Welch's t-statistics and random forest reduced 500 to 650 V-J features to about 13, which were used in a naive Bayes classifier (R e1071). No statistical method was used to set the sample size in advance, and investigators knew the group allocation. The paper describes TCR Vbeta CDR3 sequencing of roughly 130 peripheral blood samples, made up of about 40 ophthalmopathy patients, around 78 hyperthyroidism patients and 17 progressor patients.

The sequencing used peripheral blood mononuclear cells (PBMCs), collected at new diagnosis, from a patient treated with antithyroid drugs. The TCR sequence derives from a woman in her twenties or thirties with Graves disease. Donor details come from another sample of the same person, matched by shared clones. In this chain, TRBV20-1 is recombined with TRBJ1-1, with the D segment identity uncertain. CDR3 sequence: CSAREGYRLEAFF. The nucleotides read TGCAGTGCTAGAGAGGGGTACAGACTTGAAGCTTTCTTT.